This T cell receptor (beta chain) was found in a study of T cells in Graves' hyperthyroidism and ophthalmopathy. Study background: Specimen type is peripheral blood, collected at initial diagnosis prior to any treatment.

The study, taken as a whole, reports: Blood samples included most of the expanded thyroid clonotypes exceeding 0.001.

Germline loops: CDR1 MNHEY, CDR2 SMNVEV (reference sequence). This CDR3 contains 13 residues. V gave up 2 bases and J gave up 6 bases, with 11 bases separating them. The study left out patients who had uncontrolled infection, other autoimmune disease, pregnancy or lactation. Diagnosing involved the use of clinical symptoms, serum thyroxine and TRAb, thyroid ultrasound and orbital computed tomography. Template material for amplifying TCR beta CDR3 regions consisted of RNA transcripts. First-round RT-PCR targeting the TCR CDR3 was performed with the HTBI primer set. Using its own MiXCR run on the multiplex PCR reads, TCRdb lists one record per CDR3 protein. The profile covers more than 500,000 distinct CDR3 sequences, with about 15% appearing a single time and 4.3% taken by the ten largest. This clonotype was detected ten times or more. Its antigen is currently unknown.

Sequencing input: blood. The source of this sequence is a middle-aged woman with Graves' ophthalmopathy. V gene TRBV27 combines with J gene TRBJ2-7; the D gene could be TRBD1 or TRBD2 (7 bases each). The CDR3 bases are TGTGCCAGCAGTTTACAGGGGGGGCTCGAGCAGTACTTC. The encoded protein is CASSLQGGLEQYF.